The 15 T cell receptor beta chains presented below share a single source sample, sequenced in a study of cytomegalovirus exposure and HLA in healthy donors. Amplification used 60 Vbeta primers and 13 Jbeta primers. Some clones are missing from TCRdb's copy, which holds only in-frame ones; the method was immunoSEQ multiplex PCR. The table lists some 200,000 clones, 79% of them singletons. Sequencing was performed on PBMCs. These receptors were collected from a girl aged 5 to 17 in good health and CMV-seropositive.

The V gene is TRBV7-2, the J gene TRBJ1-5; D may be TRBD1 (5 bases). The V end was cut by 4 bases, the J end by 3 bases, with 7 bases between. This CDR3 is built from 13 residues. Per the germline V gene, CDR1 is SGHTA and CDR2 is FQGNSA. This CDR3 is CASSSDTNQPQHF. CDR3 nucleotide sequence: TGTGCCAGCAGCTCGGACACCAATCAGCCCCAGCATTTT.

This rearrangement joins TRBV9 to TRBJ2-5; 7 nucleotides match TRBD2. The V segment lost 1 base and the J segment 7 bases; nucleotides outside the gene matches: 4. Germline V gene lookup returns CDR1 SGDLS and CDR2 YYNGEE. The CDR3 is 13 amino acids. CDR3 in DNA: TGTGCCAGCAGCGTAACCTGGGGGGGGACCCAGTACTTC. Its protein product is CASSVTWGGTQYF.

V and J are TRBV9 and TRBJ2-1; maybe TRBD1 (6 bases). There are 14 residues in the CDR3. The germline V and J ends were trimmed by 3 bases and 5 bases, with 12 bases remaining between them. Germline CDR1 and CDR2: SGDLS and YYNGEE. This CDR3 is CASSALQGHNEQFF. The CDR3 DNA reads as TGTGCCAGCAGCGCCTTACAGGGCCACAATGAGCAGTTCTTC.

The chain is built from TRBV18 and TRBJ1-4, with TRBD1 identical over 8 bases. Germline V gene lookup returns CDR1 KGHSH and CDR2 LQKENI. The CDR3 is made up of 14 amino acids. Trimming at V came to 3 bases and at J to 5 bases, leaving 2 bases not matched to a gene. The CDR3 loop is CASSPGQANEKLFF. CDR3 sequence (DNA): TGTGCCAGCTCACCGGGACAGGCCAATGAAAAACTGTTTTTT. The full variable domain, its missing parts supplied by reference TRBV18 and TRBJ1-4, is NAGVMQNPRHLVRRRGQEARLRCSPMKGHSHVYWYRQLPEEGLKFMVYLQKENIIDESGMPKERFSAEFPKEGPSILRIQQVVRGDSAAYFCASSPGQANEKLFFGSGTQLSVL.

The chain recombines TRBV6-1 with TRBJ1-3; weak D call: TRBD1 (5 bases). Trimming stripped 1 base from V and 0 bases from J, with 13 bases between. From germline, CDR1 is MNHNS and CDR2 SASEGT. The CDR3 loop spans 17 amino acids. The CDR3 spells CASSEVAGIGSGNTIYF. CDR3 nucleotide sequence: TGTGCCAGCAGTGAAGTAGCAGGGATCGGCTCTGGAAACACCATATATTTT.

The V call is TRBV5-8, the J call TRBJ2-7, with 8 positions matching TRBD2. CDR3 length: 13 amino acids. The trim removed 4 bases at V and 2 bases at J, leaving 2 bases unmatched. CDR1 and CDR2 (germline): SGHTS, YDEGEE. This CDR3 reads CASSAGGPYEQYF. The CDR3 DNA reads TGTGCCAGCAGCGCGGGGGGCCCCTACGAGCAGTACTTC.

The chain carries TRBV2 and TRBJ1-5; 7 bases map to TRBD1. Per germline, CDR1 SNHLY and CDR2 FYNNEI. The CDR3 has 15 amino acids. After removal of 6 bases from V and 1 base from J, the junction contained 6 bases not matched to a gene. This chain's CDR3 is CASRTDRSSNQPQHF. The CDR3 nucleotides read TGTGCCAGCAGGACGGACAGGTCAAGCAATCAGCCCCAGCATTTT. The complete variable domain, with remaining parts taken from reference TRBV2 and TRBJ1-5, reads EPEVTQTPSHQVTQMGQEVILRCVPISNHLYFYWYRQILGQKVEFLVSFYNNEISEKSEIFDDQFSVERPDGSNFTLKIRSTKLEDSAMYFCASRTDRSSNQPQHFGDGTRLSIL.

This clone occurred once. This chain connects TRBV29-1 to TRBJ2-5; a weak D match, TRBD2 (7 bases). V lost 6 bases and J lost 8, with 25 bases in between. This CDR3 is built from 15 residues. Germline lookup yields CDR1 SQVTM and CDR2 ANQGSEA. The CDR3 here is CSVLDRVGGGGTQYF. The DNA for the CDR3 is TGCAGCGTCCTAGACCGGGTCGGGGGCGGGGGAACCCAGTACTTC.

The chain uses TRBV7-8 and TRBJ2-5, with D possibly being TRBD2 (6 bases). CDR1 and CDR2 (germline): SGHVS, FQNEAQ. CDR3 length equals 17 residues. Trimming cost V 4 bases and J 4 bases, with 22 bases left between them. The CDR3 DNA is TGTGCCAGCAGCTCGATCTGGGGACTCTCAGCAGGAGAGACCCAGTACTTC. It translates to CASSSIWGLSAGETQYF.

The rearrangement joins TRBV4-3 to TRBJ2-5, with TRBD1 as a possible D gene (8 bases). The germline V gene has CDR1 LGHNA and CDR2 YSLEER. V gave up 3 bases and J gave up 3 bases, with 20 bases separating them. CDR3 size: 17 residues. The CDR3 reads CASSQDFHRGGKETQYF. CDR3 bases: TGCGCCAGCAGCCAGGACTTCCACAGGGGGGGTAAAGAGACCCAGTACTTC.

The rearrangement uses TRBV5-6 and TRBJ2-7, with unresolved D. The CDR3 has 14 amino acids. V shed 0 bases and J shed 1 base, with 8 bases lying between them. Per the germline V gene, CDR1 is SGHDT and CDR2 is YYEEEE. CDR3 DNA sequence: TGTGCCAGCAGCTTGGGTAGTCGTTCCTACGAGCAGTACTTC. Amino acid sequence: CASSLGSRSYEQYF.

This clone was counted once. The CDR3 reads CASSLDRNTEAFF. DNA for the CDR3: TGTGCCAGCAGTCTGGACAGGAACACTGAAGCTTTCTTT. This chain links TRBV5-5 with TRBJ1-1; possible D gene TRBD1, 6 bases. The CDR3 runs 13 residues. Germline V gene lookup returns CDR1 SGHKS and CDR2 YYEKEE (reference sequence). With 5 bases removed from V and 1 base from J, the gap between germline ends came to 9 bases. Using reference TRBV5-5 and TRBJ1-1 for the parts outside the CDR3, the full variable domain is DAGVTQSPTHLIKTRGQQVTLRCSPISGHKSVSWYQQVLGQGPQFIFQYYEKEERGRGNFPDRFSARQFPNYSSELNVNALLLGDSALYLCASSLDRNTEAFFGQGTRLTVV.

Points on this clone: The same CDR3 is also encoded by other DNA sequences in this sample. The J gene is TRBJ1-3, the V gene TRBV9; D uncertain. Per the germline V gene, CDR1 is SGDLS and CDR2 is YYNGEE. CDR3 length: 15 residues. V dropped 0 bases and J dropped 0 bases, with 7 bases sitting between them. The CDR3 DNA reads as TGTGCCAGCAGCGTAGATAGGAGCTCTGGAAACACCATATATTTT. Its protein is CASSVDRSSGNTIYF.

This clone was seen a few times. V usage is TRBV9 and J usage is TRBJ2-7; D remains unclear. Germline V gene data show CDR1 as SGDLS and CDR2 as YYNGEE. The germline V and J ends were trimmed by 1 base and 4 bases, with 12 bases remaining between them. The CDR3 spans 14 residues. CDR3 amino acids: CASSVLTRLYEQYF. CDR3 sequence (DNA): TGTGCCAGCAGCGTACTCACGCGGTTATACGAGCAGTACTTC.

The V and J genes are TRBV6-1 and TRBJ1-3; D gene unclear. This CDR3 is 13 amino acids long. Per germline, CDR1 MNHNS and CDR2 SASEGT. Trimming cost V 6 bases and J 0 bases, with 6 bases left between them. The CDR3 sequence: CASRYSSGNTIYF. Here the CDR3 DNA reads TGTGCCAGCAGGTATTCCTCTGGAAACACCATATATTTT.